The rows below give T cell receptor beta chains drawn from one sample of a study of shared clonotypes between healthy human individuals. Profiling relied on immunoSEQ multiplex PCR, and the TCRdb table lists in-frame clones only, not all of them. This sample yields 450,000 to 500,000 clones, of which over 70% are seen a single time; roughly 13% belongs to the top ten. The sample consisted of PBMCs. All receptors derive from a woman in her thirties or forties in good health. Some clones in this sample may be carry-over from other donors' samples. Both conserved end residues are part of each CDR3. D genes are given only for firm matches. For some rows the clone size is stated as once, few or many, or as a class when expanded; others skip it.

D	V	length	J	size	DNA	CDR3
.	TRBV11-2	17	TRBJ2-7	.	TGTGCCAGCAGCTTAGATTCCTCCGGGACTTGGTCCTACGAGCAGTACTTC	CASSLDSSGTWSYEQYF
TRBD2	TRBV7-9	12	TRBJ2-7	.	TGTGCCAGCAGCATTACTAGCGGCGAGCAGTACTTC	CASSITSGEQYF
.	TRBV5-1	16	TRBJ2-3	.	TGCGCCAGCAGCTTGGCCGCAGCCGGGAGCACAGATACGCAGTATTTT	CASSLAAAGSTDTQYF
.	TRBV19	11	TRBJ1-3	.	TGTGCCAGTTGCAGAGCGAACACCATATATTTT	CASCRANTIYF
.	TRBV27	16	TRBJ2-7	.	TGTGCCAGCGGCCGCTCGTGGCGAGGGGACCGATACGAGCAGTACTTC	CASGRSWRGDRYEQYF
.	TRBV5-4	15	TRBJ1-3	once	TGTGCCAGCAGCTTGGATCGGTCGGACGGAAACACCATATATTTT	CASSLDRSDGNTIYF
.	TRBV5-6	13	TRBJ2-7	.	TGTGCCAGCAGCTTGCTGGGGGAGTACGAGCAGTACTTC	CASSLLGEYEQYF
.	TRBV4-1	15	TRBJ2-5	.	TGCGCCAGCAGCCAAGATTGGGGGGCCCCAGAGACCCAGTACTTC	CASSQDWGAPETQYF
TRBD1	TRBV28	17	TRBJ2-3	.	TGTGCCAGCCCTCCAGGGGGCGGCAAGTCTAGCACAGATACGCAGTATTTT	CASPPGGGKSSTDTQYF
.	TRBV5-1	16	TRBJ2-2	once	TGCGCCAGCAGCTTGGCCCAGGGACGTGGCACCGGGGAGCTGTTTTTT	CASSLAQGRGTGELFF
TRBD1	TRBV30	19	TRBJ2-2	.	TGTGCCTGGAGTGTGGACAGGGGAACGGCGGGACGGAACACCGGGGAGCTGTTTTTT	CAWSVDRGTAGRNTGELFF
TRBD2	TRBV7-2	17	TRBJ2-1	.	TGTGCCAGCAGCCCGTTCGCCGGGACTAGCGGGAGGGTGAGGAAGTTCTTC	CASSPFAGTSGRVRKFF
TRBD1	TRBV2	11	TRBJ2-7	.	TGTGCCAGCAGTGGGGAGGGGACAGGGGACTTC	CASSGEGTGDF
.	TRBV11-3	14	TRBJ2-5	.	TGTGCCAGCAGCTTATCGGGAGTGACAGAGACCCAGTACTTC	CASSLSGVTETQYF
TRBD1	TRBV5-6	14	TRBJ1-1	.	TGTGCCAGCAGCTCCGGGACAGGCCACGTTGAAGCTTTCTTT	CASSSGTGHVEAFF
.	TRBV5-1	16	TRBJ2-6	.	TGCGCCAGCAGCCCTGGAGCCAACTCTGGGGCCAACGTCCTGACTTTC	CASSPGANSGANVLTF